Each of the 30 T cell receptor beta chains below was sequenced from the same sample in a study. TCRdb redid the calling of the 5' RACE reads with MiXCR, one entry per CDR3 protein. The sample holds tens of thousands of distinct CDR3 sequences, roughly 30% seen once. Sequencing was carried out using naive CD4+ T cells sorted from blood. The sample's subset: naive CD4+ T cells, CD4+CD45RA+CD25-. Receptors originate from a female donor with breast cancer.

This clonotype has just a few counts. V usage is TRBV20-1 and J usage is TRBJ1-1, with 7 bases fitting TRBD1. In germline, CDR1 is DFQATT, CDR2 SNEGSKA (reference sequence). CDR3 length equals 13 residues. V shed 6 bases and J 8 bases; nucleotides not matched to a gene: 12. The CDR3, as DNA: TGCAGTGCGGACCGAGACAGGGCCCTAGAAGCTTTCTTT. This translates into CSADRDRALEAFF.

The rearrangement uses TRBV9 and TRBJ2-2, with 9 bases matching TRBD2. The CDR3 loop spans 15 amino acids. The V and J ends lost 5 bases and 4 bases, in that order; junction bases with no gene match: 6. In germline, CDR1 is SGDLS, CDR2 YYNGEE. CDR3 DNA sequence: TGTGCCAGCAGTCCTACTAGCGGGCCCACCGGGGAGCTGTTTTTT. As protein: CASSPTSGPTGELFF.

This sequence joins TRBV12-3 or TRBV12-4 and TRBJ2-7, with 10 bases that match TRBD1. The CDR3 is made up of 14 amino acids. V shed 5 bases, J shed 6 bases, and the junction held 7 bases outside the gene matches. The CDR3: CASSKDRGLFEQYF. The CDR3 DNA follows: TGTGCCAGCAGTAAAGACAGGGGGCTTTTCGAGCAGTACTTC.

The chain recombines TRBV4-1 with TRBJ2-1, with D possibly TRBD1 on 5 matching bases. The CDR3 covers 15 residues. Trimming removed 3 bases at V and 2 bases at J, with 11 bases between. The V gene's germline CDR1 is MGHRA and CDR2 YSYEKL. CDR3 residues: CASSHLTGAYNEQFF. In nucleotides, the CDR3 is TGCGCCAGCAGCCACCTAACAGGCGCCTACAATGAGCAGTTCTTC.

This sequence joins TRBV5-1 and TRBJ2-5; 9 nucleotides agree with TRBD1. Germline lookup yields CDR1 SGHRS and CDR2 YFSETQ. Trimming cost V 7 bases and J 5 bases; bases outside gene matches: 12. The CDR3 sequence is 15 residues long. For the CDR3, the DNA is TGCGCCAGCGGGAGTCTGGGACAGGGATCCGAGACCCAGTACTTC. Translating it yields CASGSLGQGSETQYF.

The V call is TRBV7-2, the J call TRBJ2-1; maybe TRBD2 (6 bases). There are 13 residues in the CDR3. Trimming left V 0 bases short and J 10 bases short, with 10 bases between. Germline values: CDR1 SGHTA, CDR2 FQGNSA. DNA of the CDR3: TGTGCCAGCAGCTTAGCCGCTGCGGGGGAGCAGTTCTTC. This encodes CASSLAAAGEQFF.

The gene calls are TRBV2 and TRBJ1-5, with D possibly TRBD1 on 5 matching bases. V lost 6 bases and J 3 bases, leaving 9 bases between the germline ends. The CDR3 spans 13 residues. CDR1 is SNHLY, CDR2 FYNNEI, per germline. Here the CDR3 DNA reads TGTGCCAGCAGGGGGACGAACAATCAGCCCCAGCATTTT. Translating gives CASRGTNNQPQHF.

The genes are TRBV20-1 and TRBJ2-3; 7 bases agree with TRBD1. V dropped 4 bases and J dropped 0; count of bases not matched to a gene: 13. The germline V gene has CDR1 DFQATT and CDR2 SNEGSKA (reference sequence). The CDR3 consists of 17 residues. CDR3 region: CSAIRVGQAFSTDTQYF. In DNA, the CDR3 is TGCAGTGCTATTAGAGTTGGACAGGCGTTTAGCACAGATACGCAGTATTTT.

The genes are TRBV7-2 and TRBJ2-5; D is possibly TRBD1 or TRBD2 (5 bases each). Germline V lookup: CDR1 SGHTA, CDR2 FQGNSA. This CDR3 region has 15 residues. The germline V and J ends were trimmed by 1 base and 5 bases, with 14 bases remaining between them. The CDR3 nucleotides are TGTGCCAGCAGCTTAGAGGTGGGGCGCGGGGAGACCCAGTACTTC. Residues: CASSLEVGRGETQYF.

This clonotype was recorded a few times. The chain is built from TRBV7-6 and TRBJ2-3; TRBD2 agrees at 10 bases. The CDR3 runs to 16 residues. Trimming removed 5 bases from V and 3 bases from J; junction bases left unmatched: 8. The germline V gene has CDR1 SGHVS and CDR2 FNYEAQ. The CDR3: CASSPQASGGTDTQYF. The CDR3 DNA follows: TGTGCCAGCAGCCCCCAGGCTAGCGGGGGAACAGATACGCAGTATTTT.

This clonotype has more than one count but fewer than ten. This chain joins TRBV7-9 and TRBJ2-1, with D possibly matching TRBD2 (6 bases). Per the germline V gene, CDR1 is SEHNR and CDR2 is FQNEAQ (reference sequence). The ends were cut back, 2 bases at V and 0 bases at J, with 11 bases in the middle. The CDR3 runs to 16 residues. CDR3 loop: CASSLSLANSYNEQFF. The DNA for the CDR3 is TGTGCCAGCAGCTTATCGCTAGCGAACTCCTACAATGAGCAGTTCTTC.

The chain links TRBV9 to TRBJ2-1; D perhaps matches TRBD2 (6 bases). The CDR3 runs 16 residues. Germline lookup yields CDR1 SGDLS and CDR2 YYNGEE. Trimming shortened V by 3 bases and J by 12 bases, and 25 bases separated the two germline ends. The CDR3 nucleotides are TGTGCCAGCAGCGGGGCTTATCGACCGGGCGGGGTAGGGCAGTTCTTC. Protein product: CASSGAYRPGGVGQFF.

The V and J genes are TRBV7-3 and TRBJ2-3; 11 nucleotides line up with TRBD2. Germline-derived CDR1 and CDR2 are SGHTA and FQGTGA. The CDR3 has 18 residues. Trimming cost V 2 bases and J 4 bases; bases outside gene matches: 11. The CDR3 loop reads CASSLDVTSGSWADTQYF. In nucleotides, the CDR3 is TGTGCCAGCAGCTTAGACGTTACTAGCGGGAGTTGGGCAGATACGCAGTATTTT.

Turning to this clonotype: This may stem from a read error, because a much larger clone lies one nucleotide away. J is TRBJ1-1 and V is TRBV2, with D maybe TRBD1 (5 bases). CDR1 and CDR2 (germline): SNHLY, FYNNEI. The CDR3 has 12 amino acids. CDR3 in DNA: TGTGTCAGCACGTTTACAGGATTAGAAGCTTTCTTT. Translating gives CVSTFTGLEAFF.

This clonotype was detected many times. The V gene is TRBV9, the J gene TRBJ2-2; D is possibly TRBD2 (5 bases). The CDR3 is made up of 14 amino acids. CDR1 and CDR2 from the germline V gene are SGDLS and YYNGEE. With 4 bases removed from V and 5 bases from J, the gap between germline ends came to 12 bases. The CDR3: CASSPTSGTGELFF. CDR3 nucleotides: TGTGCCAGCAGCCCCACCTCGGGGACCGGGGAGCTGTTTTTT.

V and J are TRBV7-2 and TRBJ2-1; 12 bases align to TRBD2. The CDR3 has 15 amino acids. V lost 3 bases and J lost 7; bases outside the gene matches: 4. In germline, CDR1 is SGHTA, CDR2 FQGNSA. This chain's CDR3 is CASSFMTSGRNEQFF. CDR3 nucleotides: TGTGCCAGCAGCTTCATGACTAGCGGGAGAAATGAGCAGTTCTTC.

A word on this clonotype: Its ends do not fully match the called genes, so a read error is possible. The chain employs TRBV5-1 and TRBJ2-3, with 8 bases aligning to TRBD1. There are 15 residues in the CDR3. The germline V gene encodes CDR1 SGHRS and CDR2 YFSETQ. The CDR3 here is CASSPGTGETDVQYF. The DNA for the CDR3 is TGTGCCAGCAGCCCCGGGACAGGCGAAACAGATGTGCAGTATTTT.

V and J are TRBV5-1 and TRBJ2-3; a possible D gene is TRBD1 (6 bases). Germline values: CDR1 SGHRS, CDR2 YFSETQ. The CDR3 runs 15 residues. V was clipped by 4 bases and J by 0 bases, with 12 bases between them. CDR3 nucleotide sequence: TGCGCCAGCAGCACTGGACAGACGAGCACAGATACGCAGTATTTT. It encodes CASSTGQTSTDTQYF.

On this clonotype: Lacking the conserved final phenylalanine or tryptophan, this CDR3 likely reflects a read error. The CDR3 DNA follows: TGTGCCAGCAGCTTGCCTAGCGGGGGAGGCAATGAGCAGTTCTCC. Its protein is CASSLPSGGGNEQFS. The chain carries TRBV7-9 and TRBJ2-1; TRBD2 matches 10 bases. V lost 3 bases and J lost 6; bases outside the gene matches: 5. The germline gives CDR1 SEHNR, CDR2 FQNEAQ (reference sequence). The CDR3 has 15 amino acids.

J is TRBJ2-6 and V is TRBV18, with 10 bases fitting TRBD1. CDR3 length equals 16 residues. Germline V gene data show CDR1 as KGHSH and CDR2 as LQKENI. Unmatched junction bases numbered 4, after V lost 2 bases and J lost 6 bases. CDR3 DNA: TGTGCCAGCTCACCAGCGACAGGGGGCAAGGCCAACGTCCTGACTTTC. This codes for CASSPATGGKANVLTF.

With respect to this clonotype: The junction differs from germline at one of its ends, possibly a read error. This chain joins TRBV20-1 and TRBJ1-5; TRBD1 matches at 7 bases. This CDR3 has 18 residues. In germline, CDR1 is DFQATT, CDR2 SNEGSKA (reference sequence). The CDR3 loop is CSARARAEGRGTNRPQHF. CDR3 in DNA: TGCAGTGCTAGAGCCCGGGCCGAGGGCAGGGGGACAAATCGGCCCCAGCATTTT.

This clonotype occurred a few times. The chain links TRBV5-1 to TRBJ2-1; D perhaps matches TRBD2 (5 bases). With 2 bases removed from V and 5 bases from J, the gap between germline ends came to 11 bases. CDR1 is SGHRS, CDR2 YFSETQ, per germline. The CDR3 runs 14 residues. Here the CDR3 DNA reads TGCGCCAGCAGCTTATCGGTGGAGGACAATGAGCAGTTCTTC. Protein sequence: CASSLSVEDNEQFF. Full variable domain (rest looked up from reference TRBV5-1 and TRBJ2-1): KAGVTQTPRYLIKTRGQQVTLSCSPISGHRSVSWYQQTPGQGLQFLFEYFSETQRNKGNFPGRFSGRQFSNSRSEMNVSTLELGDSALYLCASSLSVEDNEQFFGPGTRLTVL.

This chain connects TRBV2 to TRBJ2-7; D may match TRBD1 or TRBD2 (6 bases each). V dropped 7 bases and J dropped 5 bases, with 18 bases sitting between them. The CDR3 runs to 14 residues. Germline CDR1 and CDR2: SNHLY and FYNNEI. For the CDR3, the DNA is TGTGCCAGCACCCGATGGGGGGCTGGGGACGAGCAGTACTTC. Protein sequence: CASTRWGAGDEQYF.

The V gene is TRBV6-5, the J gene TRBJ2-1, with 8 bases matching TRBD2. The CDR3 contains 13 residues. Trimming cost V 2 bases and J 13 bases; bases outside gene matches: 7. Germline CDR1 is MNHEY and CDR2 is SVGAGI. The CDR3 bases are TGTGCCAGCAGTTACGCCGGGAGGGCCCCTCAGTTCTTC. It codes for CASSYAGRAPQFF.

This clonotype occurred a few times. This chain joins TRBV7-9 and TRBJ1-5, with 7 positions matching TRBD1. This CDR3 is 15 amino acids long. In germline, CDR1 is SEHNR, CDR2 FQNEAQ (reference sequence). Losses at the gene ends were 4 bases for V and 4 bases for J; bases not matched to a gene: 7. The CDR3 is CASSSGTEGNQPQHF. Written as DNA, the CDR3 is TGTGCCAGCAGCTCAGGGACAGAAGGTAATCAGCCCCAGCATTTT.

This clonotype was counted a few times. This rearrangement joins TRBV5-1 to TRBJ2-2; TRBD1 matches 7 bases. CDR1 SGHRS and CDR2 YFSETQ come from the germline V gene. V was pared by 2 bases and J by 6 bases, with 10 bases of the junction left unmatched. The CDR3 consists of 16 residues. CDR3 in DNA: TGCGCCAGCAGCTTTTCCGGGACAGTAGGGGCCGGGGAGCTGTTTTTT. Translated: CASSFSGTVGAGELFF.

As concerns this clonotype: At one of its ends the junction is not consistent with the germline gene, which may arise from a read error. This sequence joins TRBV2 and TRBJ1-1; D is uncertain. The CDR3 consists of 15 residues. Germline CDR1 and CDR2: SNHLY and FYNNEI. Here the CDR3 reads CASSVLEKASTEAFF. The CDR3 coding sequence is TGTGCCAGCAGTGTATTGGAGAAGGCGAGCACTGAAGCCTTCTTT. The full variable domain, in which reference TRBV2 and TRBJ1-1 provide the parts outside the CDR3, is EPEVTQTPSHQVTQMGQEVILRCVPISNHLYFYWYRQILGQKVEFLVSFYNNEISEKSEIFDDQFSVERPDGSNFTLKIRSTKLEDSAMYFCASSVLEKASTEAFFGQGTRLTVV.

This sequence joins TRBV5-1 and TRBJ2-1; perhaps D is TRBD1 or TRBD2 (5 bases each). The V gene's germline CDR1 is SGHRS and CDR2 YFSETQ. The CDR3 has 14 residues. V was shortened by 4 bases and J by 10 bases, with 18 bases between the two germline ends. The CDR3 DNA reads TGCGCCAGCAGCCAACAGGATTCCGAGGGGGAGCAGTTCTTC. Residues: CASSQQDSEGEQFF.

In its sample, this clonotype was seen many times. This chain connects TRBV5-1 to TRBJ2-5, with 8 positions matching TRBD2. CDR1 is SGHRS, CDR2 YFSETQ, per germline. V shed 0 bases, J shed 1 base, and the junction held 5 bases outside the gene matches. The CDR3 consists of 16 residues. The CDR3: CASSLALAGGQETQYF. In DNA, the CDR3 is TGCGCCAGCAGCTTGGCGCTGGCGGGAGGCCAAGAGACCCAGTACTTC.

The table lists this clonotype with a few counts. The chain is built from TRBV29-1 and TRBJ2-5; no clear D gene. The V end lost 6 bases, the J end lost 1 base, and 6 bases lay between the germline ends. The CDR3 is made up of 11 amino acids. Germline CDR1 and CDR2: SQVTM and ANQGSEA. The CDR3 loop reads CSVAPQETQYF. DNA for the CDR3: TGCAGCGTCGCACCCCAAGAGACCCAGTACTTC.